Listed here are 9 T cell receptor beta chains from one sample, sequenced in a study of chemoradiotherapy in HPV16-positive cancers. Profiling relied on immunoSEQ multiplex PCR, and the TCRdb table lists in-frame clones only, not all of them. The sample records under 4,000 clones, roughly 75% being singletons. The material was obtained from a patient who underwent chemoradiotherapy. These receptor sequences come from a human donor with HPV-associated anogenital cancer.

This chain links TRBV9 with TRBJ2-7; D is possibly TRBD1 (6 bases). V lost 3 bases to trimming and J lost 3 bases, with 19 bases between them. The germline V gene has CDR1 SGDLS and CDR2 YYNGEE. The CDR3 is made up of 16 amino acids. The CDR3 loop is CASSATGMSLVYEQYF. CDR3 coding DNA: TGTGCCAGCAGCGCAACAGGGATGTCGCTCGTCTACGAGCAGTACTTC.

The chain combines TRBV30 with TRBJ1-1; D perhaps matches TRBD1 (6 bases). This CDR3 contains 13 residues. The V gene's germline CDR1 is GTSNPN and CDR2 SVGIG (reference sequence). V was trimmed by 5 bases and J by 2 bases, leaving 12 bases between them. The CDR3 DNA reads TGTGCCTGGGATTCAGGGGCCAACACTGAAGCTTTCTTT. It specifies CAWDSGANTEAFF.

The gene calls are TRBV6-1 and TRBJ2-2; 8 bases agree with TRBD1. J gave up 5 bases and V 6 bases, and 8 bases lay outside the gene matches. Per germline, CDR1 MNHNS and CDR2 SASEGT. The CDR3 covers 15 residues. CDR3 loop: CASRRQGSGTGELFF. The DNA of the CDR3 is TGTGCCAGCAGAAGACAGGGGTCGGGAACCGGGGAGCTGTTTTTT.

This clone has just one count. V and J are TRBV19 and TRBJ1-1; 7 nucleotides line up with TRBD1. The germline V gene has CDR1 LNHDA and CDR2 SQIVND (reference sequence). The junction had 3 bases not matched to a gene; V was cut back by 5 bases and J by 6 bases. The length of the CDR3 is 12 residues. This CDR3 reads CASSSDRAEAFF. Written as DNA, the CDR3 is TGTGCCAGTAGTTCCGACAGGGCTGAAGCTTTCTTT.

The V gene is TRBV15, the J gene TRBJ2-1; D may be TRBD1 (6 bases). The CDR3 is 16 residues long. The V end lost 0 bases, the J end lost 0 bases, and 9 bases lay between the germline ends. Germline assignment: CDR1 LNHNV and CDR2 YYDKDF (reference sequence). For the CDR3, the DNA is TGTGCCACCAGCAGAGATACAGGGAGCTCCTACAATGAGCAGTTCTTC. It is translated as CATSRDTGSSYNEQFF.

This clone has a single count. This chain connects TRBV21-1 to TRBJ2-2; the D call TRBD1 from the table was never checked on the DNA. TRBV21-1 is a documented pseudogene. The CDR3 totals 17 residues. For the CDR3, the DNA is TGTGCCAGCAGTCGTAGCCCGGGACAGGCGAACACCGGGGAGCTGTTTTTT. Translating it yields CASSRSPGQANTGELFF.

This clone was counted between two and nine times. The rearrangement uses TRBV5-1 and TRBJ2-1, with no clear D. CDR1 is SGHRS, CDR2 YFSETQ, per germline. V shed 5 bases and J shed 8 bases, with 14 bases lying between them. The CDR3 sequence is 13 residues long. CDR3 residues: CASRMSQSDEQFF. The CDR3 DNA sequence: TGCGCCAGCAGGATGTCGCAGTCGGATGAGCAGTTCTTC.

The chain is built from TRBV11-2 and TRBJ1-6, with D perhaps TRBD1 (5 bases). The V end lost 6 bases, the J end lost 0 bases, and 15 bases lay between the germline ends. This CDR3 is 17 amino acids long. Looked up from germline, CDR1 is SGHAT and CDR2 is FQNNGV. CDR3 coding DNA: TGTGCCAGCAGACTAGCCGGCGGGGGCTCCTATAATTCACCCCTCCACTTT. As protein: CASRLAGGGSYNSPLHF.

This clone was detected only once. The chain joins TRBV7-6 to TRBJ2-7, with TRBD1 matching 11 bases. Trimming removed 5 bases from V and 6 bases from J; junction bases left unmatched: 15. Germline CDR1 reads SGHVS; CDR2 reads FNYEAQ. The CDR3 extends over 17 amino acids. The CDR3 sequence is CASSARTGGAGLIEQYF. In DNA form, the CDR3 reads TGTGCCAGCAGCGCCAGGACAGGGGGCGCTGGATTGATCGAGCAGTACTTC.